This T cell receptor (beta chain) was obtained from a study of blood T cells in healthy people across ages. Trimming removed 4 bases from V and 0 bases from J; junction bases left unmatched: 2. The CDR3 consists of 15 residues. Germline values: CDR1 SGHRS, CDR2 YFSETQ. There are a few counts of this clonotype. Antigen specificity is unknown. A second PCR of about 6 to 11 cycles used a sample-barcoded 5' primer and a J-beta primer mix. Each CDR3 protein gets one entry after TCRdb re-called the 5' RACE reads with MiXCR. The data hold about 620,000 distinct CDR3 sequences, with roughly half observed a single time. Overall study results and limits: Naive T cell percentage showed a strong correlation with TCR beta diversity.

The chain is built from TRBV5-1 and TRBJ2-2, with 8 bases that match TRBD1. Specimen: blood. The clonotype comes from a woman older than 75 in good health. CDR3 sequence (DNA): TGCGCCAGCAGCCCGGACAGGGCGAACACCGGGGAGCTGTTTTTT. This encodes CASSPDRANTGELFF.